This TCR beta chain was sequenced for a study of somatic mutations in cytotoxic T cells in rheumatoid arthritis. The study's findings and limits: Some patients, about an eighth of the roughly 60, had a largest CD8+ clone that exceeded 20% of CD8+ cells. Rheumatoid arthritis patients, but not healthy controls, exhibited increasing CD8+ clonality with age.

On this clone: The antigen remains undetermined.

Repertoires were generated with immunoSEQ multiplex PCR, while TCRdb's copy carries only in-frame clones and drops some. The data contain 11,000 or so clones, 74% of them singletons. Women made up 50% to 55% of the healthy controls, who were blood donors with a median age of approximately 50 years (range roughly 20-75). The V gene's germline CDR1 is SGHTA and CDR2 FQGNSA. This CDR3 comprises 14 residues. V shed 5 bases and J 7 bases; nucleotides not matched to a gene: 3. Sequencing was done on a sample of CD8+ T cells sorted from blood. This clonotype was sampled from a man aged 65-85 years in good health. The V and J genes are TRBV7-2 and TRBJ1-6; 9 nucleotides agree with TRBD1. The CDR3 DNA reads TGTGCCAGCAGCCACGGGACAGGGAATTCACCCCTCCACTTT. This encodes CASSHGTGNSPLHF.